These 24 T cell receptor beta chains share one sample of origin, sequenced in a study of T-cell reconstitution after alpha-beta-depleted transplantation in children. Unique molecular identifiers were built into the TCRbeta library. Using its own MiXCR run on the PCR reads, TCRdb lists one record per CDR3 protein. The repertoire includes approximately 590,000 distinct CDR3 sequences, 10% of them detected once, and about 4.3% sits in the top ten. Sequenced here: PBMCs from the stem cell graft donor, sampled from the stem cell graft. These receptor sequences come from a human donor who donated a stem cell graft to a child with acute myeloid leukemia.

This chain uses TRBV6-2 or TRBV6-3 with TRBJ1-1, with D unclear. The CDR3 is made up of 14 amino acids. The V end lost 6 bases, the J end lost 1 base, and 12 bases lay between the germline ends. In germline, CDR1 is MNHEY, CDR2 SVGEGT. The CDR3 protein is CASRESGKNTEAFF. DNA of the CDR3: TGTGCCAGCAGAGAGAGCGGAAAGAACACTGAAGCTTTCTTT.

This clonotype was seen once. A clone one base away is much larger, so this may be a read error. The final CDR3 position lacks the conserved phenylalanine or tryptophan, pointing to a likely read error. This rearrangement joins TRBV20-1 to TRBJ1-1; TRBD1 agrees at 7 bases. CDR1 is DFQATT, CDR2 SNEGSKA, per germline (reference sequence). The V gene end was trimmed by 2 bases and the J gene end by 6 bases; junction bases not matched to a gene: 9. This CDR3 comprises 14 residues. The DNA of the CDR3 is TGCAGTGCTAGACATACAGGGGCCCGACCTGAAGCTTTCTAT. This codes for CSARHTGARPEAFY.

This clonotype has at least ten counts. This sequence joins TRBV5-1 and TRBJ1-1; weak D call: TRBD1 (5 bases). Germline V gene data show CDR1 as SGHRS and CDR2 as YFSETQ. The length of the CDR3 is 14 residues. With 4 bases removed from V and 0 bases from J, the gap between germline ends came to 10 bases. CDR3 nucleotide sequence: TGCGCCAGCAGCGTGACAGTATTGAACACTGAAGCTTTCTTT. Translated, it gives CASSVTVLNTEAFF.

The sample holds a few counts of this clonotype. V is TRBV28 and J is TRBJ2-5; D call uncertain. V was pared by 5 bases and J by 1 base, with 11 bases between. Germline CDR1 reads MDHEN; CDR2 reads SYDVKM. The CDR3 covers 14 residues. The CDR3 DNA reads TGTGCCAGCAGTCCCGAAGGGTCCCAAGAGACCCAGTACTTC. Protein: CASSPEGSQETQYF.

There are many counts of this clonotype. The V and J genes are TRBV29-1 and TRBJ2-2, with 11 nucleotides matching TRBD2. Unmatched junction bases numbered 9, after V lost 6 bases and J lost 6 bases. This CDR3 comprises 15 residues. The germline CDR1 and CDR2 sequences are SQVTM and ANQGSEA. CDR3 amino acids: CSVTLAGGSAGELFF. CDR3 DNA: TGCAGCGTCACTCTAGCGGGAGGTTCTGCCGGGGAGCTGTTTTTT.

This clonotype was detected a few times. The rearrangement joins TRBV12-3 or TRBV12-4 to TRBJ1-1; D is unclear. Trimming removed 2 bases at V and 5 bases at J, with 12 bases between. The CDR3 totals 14 residues. In nucleotides, the CDR3 is TGTGCCAGCAGTTTAATGGGATCTGGGACTGAAGCTTTCTTT. It codes for CASSLMGSGTEAFF.

At least ten counts were recorded for this clonotype. CDR3 loop: CSVDQGATYEQYF. For the CDR3, the DNA is TGCAGCGTTGATCAAGGGGCAACCTACGAGCAGTACTTC. The chain carries TRBV29-1 and TRBJ2-7, with D possibly matching TRBD1 (5 bases). Trimming stripped 3 bases from V and 2 bases from J, with 11 bases between. The CDR3 contains 13 residues. CDR1 SQVTM and CDR2 ANQGSEA come from the germline V gene.

This clonotype turned up a few times. This chain links TRBV15 with TRBJ2-2; D gene unclear. Germline CDR1 is LNHNV and CDR2 is YYDKDF (reference sequence). Deletions cut 0 bases from V and 6 bases from J, with 11 bases between. There are 15 residues in the CDR3. CDR3 nucleotide sequence: TGTGCCACCAGCAGAGATTTTAGGGCCGCCGGGGAGCTGTTTTTT. It is translated as CATSRDFRAAGELFF. The variable domain in full, completed from reference TRBV15 and TRBJ2-2, reads DAMVIQNPRYQVTQFGKPVTLSCSQTLNHNVMYWYQQKSSQAPKLLFHYYDKDFNNEADTPDNFQSRRPNTSFCFLDIRSPGLGDTAMYLCATSRDFRAAGELFFGEGSRLTVL.

This clonotype was counted between two and nine times. The V call is TRBV29-1, the J call TRBJ2-1, with TRBD2 matching over 10 bases. The germline gives CDR1 SQVTM, CDR2 ANQGSEA. Trimming cost V 4 bases and J 15 bases; bases outside gene matches: 6. The CDR3 spans 11 residues. The DNA for the CDR3 is TGCAGCGTTGCCGGGACTAGCGCCTCGTTCTTC. Its protein is CSVAGTSASFF.

In this sample, this clonotype turned up many times. The rearrangement uses TRBV7-6 and TRBJ1-3, with D unclear. V lost 6 bases to trimming and J lost 4 bases, with 7 bases between them. Germline V gene sequence: CDR1 SGHVS, CDR2 FNYEAQ. The CDR3 is 12 residues long. The CDR3 region is CASSSAGNTIYF. The CDR3 DNA is TGTGCCAGCAGTTCAGCGGGAAACACCATATATTTT. The full variable domain, rest sourced from reference TRBV7-6 and TRBJ1-3, is GAGVSQSPRYKVTKRGQDVALRCDPISGHVSLYWYRQALGQGPEFLTYFNYEAQQDKSGLPNDRFSAERPEGSISTLTIQRTEQRDSAMYRCASSSAGNTIYFGEGSWLTVV.

This clonotype has ten or more counts. V usage is TRBV4-3 and J usage is TRBJ2-3, with TRBD2 matching 12 bases. The CDR3 covers 15 residues. With 4 bases clipped from V and 5 bases from J, the junction kept 4 bases outside the gene matches. In germline, CDR1 is LGHNA, CDR2 YSLEER. CDR3 loop: CASSPLAGGLDTQYF. The CDR3 coding sequence is TGCGCCAGCAGCCCACTAGCGGGAGGCTTAGATACGCAGTATTTT.

This clonotype was picked up many times. The chain links TRBV7-8 to TRBJ2-7, with 10 positions matching TRBD1. Germline V gene lookup returns CDR1 SGHVS and CDR2 FQNEAQ. This CDR3 spans 13 amino acids. Unmatched junction bases numbered 4, after V lost 5 bases and J lost 6 bases. The CDR3 DNA reads TGTGCCAGCAGCGGACAGGGGGTAAGCGAGCAGTACTTC. Translated: CASSGQGVSEQYF. The complete variable domain, with remaining parts taken from reference TRBV7-8 and TRBJ2-7, reads GAGVSQSPRYKVAKRGQDVALRCDPISGHVSLFWYQQALGQGPEFLTYFQNEAQLDKSGLPSDRFFAERPEGSVSTLKIQRTQQEDSAVYLCASSGQGVSEQYFGPGTRLTVT.

This clonotype was observed a handful of times. V is TRBV5-1 and J is TRBJ2-5; a possible D gene is TRBD1 (5 bases). V was trimmed by 1 base and J by 4 bases, leaving 11 bases between them. This CDR3 contains 14 residues. Germline values: CDR1 SGHRS, CDR2 YFSETQ. The CDR3: CASSLWQGLETQYF. DNA for the CDR3: TGCGCCAGCAGCTTGTGGCAGGGTTTAGAGACCCAGTACTTC.

This clonotype appeared many times. The V gene is TRBV5-1, the J gene TRBJ2-2; D perhaps matches TRBD2 (5 bases). CDR3 length equals 16 residues. CDR1 SGHRS and CDR2 YFSETQ come from the germline V gene. The V gene lost 1 base and the J gene lost 7 bases, with 17 bases spanning the gap. The CDR3 spells CASSLSASGTFGELFF. DNA for the CDR3: TGCGCCAGCAGCTTGTCCGCCAGCGGAACCTTCGGGGAGCTGTTTTTT.

Comment on this clonotype: The junction shows a germline mismatch at one end, possibly a read error. The rearrangement links TRBV14 to TRBJ2-5; D gene unclear. This CDR3 spans 12 amino acids. The V gene's germline CDR1 is SGHDN and CDR2 FVKESK. The CDR3 sequence: CASNHLREAQYF. The CDR3 region has the DNA TGTGCCAGCAATCACCTAAGAGAGGCCCAGTACTTC.

This clonotype was detected many times. The V gene is TRBV5-1, the J gene TRBJ2-1; 12 bases are a match to TRBD2. This CDR3 has 14 residues. J lost 6 bases, V lost 5 bases, and 3 bases had no gene match. Germline lookup yields CDR1 SGHRS and CDR2 YFSETQ. The CDR3 bases are TGCGCCAGCAGGGAGGGACTAGCGGGCAATGAGCAGTTCTTC. Encoded protein: CASREGLAGNEQFF.

The J gene is TRBJ1-2, the V gene TRBV6-1, with D uncertain. Looked up from germline, CDR1 is MNHNS and CDR2 is SASEGT. This CDR3 has 13 residues. Trimming removed 8 bases from V and 0 bases from J, with 10 bases in between. DNA for the CDR3: TGTGCCAGCGGCTCAGGAGCTAACTATGGCTACACCTTC. It yields the protein CASGSGANYGYTF.

This sequence joins TRBV12-3 or TRBV12-4 and TRBJ1-1, with D unclear. Trimming left V 6 bases short and J 0 bases short, with 11 bases between. The CDR3 sequence is 14 residues long. The DNA of the CDR3 is TGTGCCAGCAGCCCCGGCCTCATGAACACTGAAGCTTTCTTT. It yields the protein CASSPGLMNTEAFF.

J is TRBJ1-1 and V is TRBV15, with 8 bases that match TRBD1. There are 15 residues in the CDR3. The junction had 9 bases not matched to a gene; V was cut back by 4 bases and J by 5 bases. Germline V gene lookup returns CDR1 LNHNV and CDR2 YYDKDF (reference sequence). The CDR3 is CATSIAQGGRTEAFF. CDR3 in DNA: TGTGCCACCAGCATAGCACAGGGGGGGAGAACTGAAGCTTTCTTT.

This clonotype occurred a few times. The CDR3 here is CASSPTSGAGDTQYF. In DNA form, the CDR3 reads TGTGCCAGCAGCCCAACTAGCGGGGCAGGAGATACGCAGTATTTT. The genes are TRBV12-3 or TRBV12-4 and TRBJ2-3; 10 nucleotides line up with TRBD2. The ends lost 6 bases at V and 5 bases at J; junction bases unmatched: 8. This CDR3 contains 15 residues.

Many counts were recorded for this clonotype. The chain links TRBV7-8 to TRBJ2-7; TRBD1 agrees at 10 bases. Germline CDR1 and CDR2: SGHVS and FQNEAQ. This CDR3 is 15 amino acids long. With V trimmed by 5 bases and J by 7 bases, 11 bases remained unmatched. The chain's CDR3 is CASSPRDRGVGEQYF. The CDR3 nucleotides read TGTGCCAGCAGCCCACGGGACAGGGGAGTTGGAGAGCAGTACTTC.

This clonotype occurred a few times. The chain employs TRBV30 and TRBJ2-3; 11 bases align to TRBD2. The CDR3 is 14 residues long. With 0 bases clipped from V and 4 bases from J, the junction kept 0 bases outside the gene matches. The germline gives CDR1 GTSNPN, CDR2 SVGIG (reference sequence). CDR3 nucleotides: TGTGCCTGGAGTGTACTAGCGGGAGCAGATACGCAGTATTTT. This gives the protein CAWSVLAGADTQYF.

The gene calls are TRBV12-3 or TRBV12-4 and TRBJ2-7; 8 nucleotides line up with TRBD1. This CDR3 has 13 amino acids. Germline trimming cut 0 bases from V and 6 bases from J; bases unmatched to any gene: 1. Written as DNA, the CDR3 is TGTGCCAGCAGTTTAGCTGACAGGGGCGAGCAGTACTTC. This sequence encodes CASSLADRGEQYF.

The CDR3 DNA reads as TGTGCCAGCAGCTTGGTGGGACCTAGGGAATCCTACGAGCAGTACTTC. Amino acid sequence: CASSLVGPRESYEQYF. The genes are TRBV5-6 and TRBJ2-7; either TRBD1 or TRBD2 may supply D (5 bases each). The ends were cut back, 0 bases at V and 1 base at J, with 14 bases in the middle. The germline V gene has CDR1 SGHDT and CDR2 YYEEEE. The CDR3 has 16 residues. The variable domain in full, with the rest retrieved from reference TRBV5-6 and TRBJ2-7, is DAGVTQSPTHLIKTRGQQVTLRCSPKSGHDTVSWYQQALGQGPQFIFQYYEEEERQRGNFPDRFSGHQFPNYSSELNVNALLLGDSALYLCASSLVGPRESYEQYFGPGTRLTVT.